Listed here are 2 T cell receptor beta chains from one sample, sequenced in a study of T cells after yellow fever vaccination (dated by TCRdb to the late 2010s). The treatment or condition label of this sample denotes: live attenuated yellow fever vaccine strain. The library was made by 5' RACE. The data were produced on an Illumina NovaSeq 6000. TCRdb handled the public reads itself, with Q25 trimming in fastp and clone calling in MiXCR, and kept productive beta chains. All rows with the same CDR3 protein become a single entry with the most common DNA and genes. This sample comprises about 320,000 distinct CDR3 sequences, 3.5% to 4.5% of them detected only once. Approximately 19% of the sample is held by the ten biggest clonotypes. The sequencing here drew on PBMCs, taken 15 days after the yellow fever booster vaccination. These receptors originate from a man aged 18 to 35 who received the YFV17D yellow fever vaccine.

The sample holds many counts of this clonotype. The chain links TRBV6-2 or TRBV6-3 to TRBJ2-1; the match to TRBD1 covers 8 bases. Per the germline V gene, CDR1 is MNHEY and CDR2 is SVGEGT. CDR3 length: 17 residues. After removal of 6 bases from V and 2 bases from J, the junction contained 12 bases not matched to a gene. The CDR3 is CASSDRTGLLTYNEQFF. CDR3 bases: TGTGCCAGCAGCGATAGGACAGGGCTGTTGACCTACAATGAGCAGTTCTTC.

This clonotype was counted ten times or more. Written as DNA, the CDR3 is TGTGCCAGCAGCTTGCCTAGCGGGGGCTACGAGCAGTACTTC. Translation: CASSLPSGGYEQYF. The genes are TRBV5-4 and TRBJ2-7; 10 bases line up with TRBD2. The length of the CDR3 is 14 residues. The V segment lost 1 base and the J segment 3 bases; nucleotides outside the gene matches: 1. Germline V gene data show CDR1 as SGHNT and CDR2 as YYREEE (reference sequence).